One sample yielded the 18 T cell receptor beta chains listed below, sequenced in a study of regulatory T cells in long-lasting Graves disease. Both iRepertoire HTBI primers and Arm-PCR of CDR3 regions were used to build the TCR beta libraries. TCRdb ran MiXCR on the multiplex PCR reads and lists one entry per CDR3 protein. This table has over 300,000 distinct CDR3 sequences, around 20% appearing once. Specified time point: persistent/refractory GD, antithyroid drugs over 5 years with positive TRAb. From PBMCs, RNA was extracted and then used to make the TCR library. Here the sequenced sample was peripheral blood mononuclear cells (PBMCs), taken when the disease was refractory, from a patient treated with antithyroid drugs. All receptors derive from a female donor with Graves disease.

This chain connects TRBV9 to TRBJ2-5; D remains ambiguous. CDR1 is SGDLS, CDR2 YYNGEE, per germline. This CDR3 contains 15 residues. V dropped 6 bases and J dropped 1 base, with 16 bases sitting between them. The CDR3 here is CASTVDWQAQETQYF. The CDR3 DNA is TGTGCCAGCACCGTCGACTGGCAGGCCCAAGAGACCCAGTACTTC.

This clonotype was found a few times. Given the absence of the conserved phenylalanine or tryptophan at the CDR3 end, a read error is likely. This chain connects TRBV10-2 to TRBJ2-5, with 8 bases matching TRBD2. Germline V gene lookup returns CDR1 WSHSY and CDR2 SAAADI. The V gene end was trimmed by 3 bases and the J gene end by 5 bases; junction bases not matched to a gene: 20. This CDR3 has 19 amino acids. The CDR3 nucleotides are TGCGCCAGCAGTGACCAAAGCGGGAGTTTACGGGTGCGTCATGAGACCCAGTACCTC. Amino acid sequence: CASSDQSGSLRVRHETQYL.

This clonotype turned up a few times. The V call is TRBV19, the J call TRBJ1-2; 10 bases agree with TRBD1. This CDR3 has 16 amino acids. V was clipped by 6 bases and J by 1 base; unmatched bases: 8. Germline assignment: CDR1 LNHDA and CDR2 SQIVND (reference sequence). The CDR3 DNA follows: TGTGCCAGTAGGTCCCGGGACAGGGGAGGTAACTATGGCTACACCTTC. Residues: CASRSRDRGGNYGYTF. Supplemented by reference TRBV19 and TRBJ1-2, the full variable domain reads DGGITQSPKYLFRKEGQNVTLSCEQNLNHDAMYWYRQDPGQGLRLIYYSQIVNDFQKGDIAEGYSVSREKKESFPLTVTSAQKNPTAFYLCASRSRDRGGNYGYTFGSGTRLTVV.

CDR3 region: CASTPGQGGYTF. The CDR3 nucleotides read TGTGCCAGTACGCCAGGGCAAGGGGGCTACACCTTC. The chain carries TRBV19 and TRBJ1-2; D is perhaps TRBD1 (5 bases). This CDR3 region has 12 residues. The V gene lost 7 bases and the J gene lost 8 bases, with 14 bases spanning the gap. CDR1 is LNHDA, CDR2 SQIVND, per germline (reference sequence).

This clonotype was found many times. The chain recombines TRBV24-1 with TRBJ1-4; D gene ambiguous. The CDR3 contains 14 residues. The V gene lost 4 bases and the J gene lost 7 bases, with 12 bases spanning the gap. In germline, CDR1 is KGHDR, CDR2 SFDVKD. CDR3 nucleotide sequence: TGTGCCACCAGTGACTATGGACCGGGTGAAAAACTGTTTTTT. Residues: CATSDYGPGEKLFF.

This clonotype has ten or more counts. The rearrangement links TRBV6-5 to TRBJ2-7; 8 bases are a match to TRBD1. Germline V lookup: CDR1 MNHEY, CDR2 SVGAGI. The trim removed 0 bases at V and 3 bases at J, leaving 1 base unmatched. There are 14 residues in the CDR3. The CDR3 spells CASSYSGQGYEQYF. Here the CDR3 DNA reads TGTGCCAGCAGTTACTCTGGACAGGGCTACGAGCAGTACTTC.

This clonotype was seen only a few times. The chain joins TRBV4-1 to TRBJ1-3; the D gene is possibly TRBD1 (5 bases). CDR1 is MGHRA, CDR2 YSYEKL, per germline. The CDR3 has 14 amino acids. V was trimmed by 2 bases and J by 5 bases, leaving 10 bases between them. CDR3 sequence: CASSQPTERNTIYF. The CDR3, as DNA: TGCGCCAGCAGCCAACCGACAGAAAGAAACACCATATATTTT.

This clonotype was recorded many times. The chain combines TRBV7-3 with TRBJ2-5; D ambiguous. The V gene's germline CDR1 is SGHTA and CDR2 FQGTGA. This CDR3 spans 13 amino acids. Between the trimmed V and J ends, which lost 5 bases and 5 bases, there was a span of 12 bases. CDR3 amino acids: CASSLGLEETQYF. CDR3 coding DNA: TGTGCCAGCAGCCTCGGGCTAGAGGAGACCCAGTACTTC. Complete variable domain (other parts from reference TRBV7-3 and TRBJ2-5): GAGVSQTPSNKVTEKGKYVELRCDPISGHTALYWYRQSLGQGPEFLIYFQGTGAADDSGLPNDRFFAVRPEGSVSTLKIQRTERGDSAVYLCASSLGLEETQYFGPGTRLLVL.

The chain recombines TRBV7-8 with TRBJ2-3; weak D call: TRBD1 (6 bases). Between the trimmed V and J ends, which lost 4 bases and 3 bases, there was a span of 11 bases. Germline lookup yields CDR1 SGHVS and CDR2 FQNEAQ. This CDR3 spans 14 amino acids. The CDR3 here is CASSSGHGTDTQYF. The CDR3 region has the DNA TGTGCCAGCAGCTCGGGACACGGAACAGATACGCAGTATTTT.

This chain joins TRBV6-1 and TRBJ2-7; D possibly matches TRBD1 or TRBD2 (6 bases each). The CDR3 is made up of 13 amino acids. Trimming removed 5 bases at V and 7 bases at J, with 15 bases between. Germline CDR1 is MNHNS and CDR2 is SASEGT. The CDR3 sequence is CASSTRGAWEQYF. The CDR3 coding sequence is TGTGCCAGCAGTACTAGGGGGGCCTGGGAGCAGTACTTC.

The genes are TRBV29-1 and TRBJ2-4; 12 nucleotides agree with TRBD2. V trimming: 3 bases; J trimming: 0 bases; junction bases outside the gene matches: 6. The length of the CDR3 is 17 residues. Germline assignment: CDR1 SQVTM and CDR2 ANQGSEA. The CDR3 sequence: CSVDGLAGGVAKNIQYF. The CDR3 DNA is TGCAGCGTTGATGGGCTAGCGGGAGGGGTAGCCAAAAACATTCAGTACTTC.

This clonotype was seen at least ten times. CDR3 amino acids: CASSALLVGNSPLHF. The CDR3 region has the DNA TGTGCCAGCAGCGCCTTACTGGTTGGGAATTCACCCCTCCACTTT. The chain is built from TRBV2 and TRBJ1-6, with D unclear. The CDR3 loop spans 15 amino acids. Per germline, CDR1 SNHLY and CDR2 FYNNEI. V was cut by 6 bases and J by 7 bases, with 16 bases left in between.

This clonotype was observed many times. The chain has TRBV12-3 or TRBV12-4 and TRBJ2-5; tentative D call: TRBD2 (5 bases). The CDR3 runs 12 residues. V was cut by 8 bases and J by 5 bases, with 12 bases left in between. This CDR3 reads CASGETRETQYF. CDR3 bases: TGTGCCAGCGGGGAAACTAGGGAGACCCAGTACTTC.

This clonotype was found many times. This rearrangement joins TRBV30 to TRBJ1-5, with D maybe TRBD1 (5 bases). Germline CDR1 is GTSNPN and CDR2 is SVGIG (reference sequence). The ends were cut back, 5 bases at V and 6 bases at J, with 8 bases in the middle. This CDR3 comprises 11 residues. CDR3 region: CAWWRGQPQHF. CDR3 DNA sequence: TGTGCCTGGTGGAGGGGTCAGCCCCAGCATTTT.

Many counts were recorded for this clonotype. The chain uses TRBV29-1 and TRBJ1-5; no reliable D call. V gave up 4 bases and J gave up 7 bases, with 11 bases separating them. The germline V gene encodes CDR1 SQVTM and CDR2 ANQGSEA. The CDR3 is 12 residues long. CDR3 DNA: TGCAGCGTTGGGTCTCCCGCCCAGCCCCAGCATTTT. It yields the protein CSVGSPAQPQHF. Complete variable domain (other parts from reference TRBV29-1 and TRBJ1-5): SAVISQKPSRDICQRGTSLTIQCQVDSQVTMMFWYRQQPGQSLTLIATANQGSEATYESGFVIDKFPISRPNLTFSTLTVSNMSPEDSSIYLCSVGSPAQPQHFGDGTRLSIL.

This clonotype was detected a few times. The chain employs TRBV5-1 and TRBJ2-7, with a tentative D call TRBD2 (6 bases). Trimming took off 7 bases at V and 2 bases at J, with 19 bases between the two ends. This CDR3 comprises 15 residues. The germline gives CDR1 SGHRS, CDR2 YFSETQ. The CDR3 region has the DNA TGCGCCAGCGTCCCGGGGGACCGCCGTCCCTACGAGCAGTACTTC. Amino acid sequence: CASVPGDRRPYEQYF.

This clonotype was seen a few times. This rearrangement joins TRBV2 to TRBJ2-5; D unresolved. The CDR3 spans 13 residues. CDR1 and CDR2 from the germline V gene are SNHLY and FYNNEI. Between the trimmed V and J ends, which lost 5 bases and 4 bases, there was a span of 11 bases. As DNA, the CDR3 is TGTGCCAGCAGTTTAGCCCGTGGAGAGACCCAGTACTTC. Its protein product is CASSLARGETQYF.

As to this clonotype: Its ends do not fully match the called genes, so a read error is possible. This chain uses TRBV3-1 with TRBJ1-5; 9 positions agree with TRBD1. The CDR3 has 17 amino acids. Germline V lookup: CDR1 LGHDT, CDR2 YNNKEL (reference sequence). The CDR3 here is CATSRTGGLSSNQPQHF. CDR3 DNA sequence: TGTGCCACCAGCCGTACAGGGGGCTTGAGTAGCAATCAGCCCCAGCATTTT.